The 26 T cell receptor beta chains presented below share a single source sample, sequenced in a study of cytomegalovirus exposure and HLA in healthy donors. It was with 60 Vbeta and 13 Jbeta primers that the PCR ran. The protocol was immunoSEQ multiplex PCR, while the TCRdb copy is restricted to in-frame clones and leaves out a portion. The sample consists of about 160,000 clones, 80% to 85% of them appearing once. The specimen sequenced was PBMCs. These receptor sequences come from a boy under 10 years old in good health and CMV-seronegative.

The chain has TRBV30 and TRBJ1-2; TRBD1 aligns across 11 bases. Germline V gene data show CDR1 as GTSNPN and CDR2 as SVGIG (reference sequence). Trimming took 6 bases from V and 1 from J; bases not matched to a gene: 4. The CDR3 has 14 residues. The CDR3 loop reads CACPGQGDNYGYTF. DNA of the CDR3: TGTGCCTGCCCGGGACAGGGGGATAACTATGGCTACACCTTC.

The V call is TRBV19, the J call TRBJ2-3; the match to TRBD1 covers 8 bases. Germline CDR1 LNHDA, CDR2 SQIVND (reference sequence). V lost 1 base, J lost 2 bases, and 14 bases stayed unmatched. The CDR3 length is 19 residues. Here the CDR3 reads CASSIAPLQGGETTDTQYF. CDR3 DNA: TGTGCCAGTAGTATAGCGCCCCTACAGGGGGGTGAGACCACAGATACGCAGTATTTT.

The CDR3 sequence is CASSAGTSGAHNEQFF. CDR3 sequence (DNA): TGTGCCAGCAGTGCCGGGACTAGCGGGGCCCACAATGAGCAGTTCTTC. The chain employs TRBV27 and TRBJ2-1; 13 bases are a match to TRBD2. Trimming removed 5 bases from V and 5 bases from J; junction bases left unmatched: 6. There are 16 residues in the CDR3. The V gene's germline CDR1 is MNHEY and CDR2 SMNVEV (reference sequence).

This chain uses TRBV28 with TRBJ1-2, with D unresolved. With 2 bases removed from V and 4 bases from J, the gap between germline ends came to 8 bases. The CDR3 runs to 13 residues. Germline CDR1 is MDHEN and CDR2 is SYDVKM. The CDR3 here is CASSLVRGYGYTF. The CDR3 DNA reads as TGTGCCAGCAGTTTAGTTCGGGGCTATGGCTACACCTTC.

The chain employs TRBV7-9 and TRBJ2-3, with 10 nucleotides matching TRBD2. CDR1 SEHNR and CDR2 FQNEAQ come from the germline V gene (reference sequence). The junction had 7 bases not matched to a gene; V was cut back by 5 bases and J by 2 bases. The length of the CDR3 is 16 residues. In DNA, the CDR3 is TGTGCCAGCAGCCTCCGGACTAGCGGACCCACAGATACGCAGTATTTT. This encodes CASSLRTSGPTDTQYF.

The J gene is TRBJ2-7, the V gene TRBV5-1; 9 nucleotides match TRBD1. This CDR3 has 15 residues. CDR1 and CDR2 (germline): SGHRS, YFSETQ. Trimming took 3 bases from V and 0 from J; bases not matched to a gene: 4. The CDR3 is CASSWTGAASYEQYF. The CDR3 bases are TGCGCCAGCAGCTGGACAGGGGCCGCCTCCTACGAGCAGTACTTC.

This clone was observed a single time. CDR3: CASSRALEGQDNEQFF. In DNA, the CDR3 is TGTGCCAGCAGCAGGGCTCTGGAGGGCCAAGACAATGAGCAGTTCTTC. V usage is TRBV7-9 and J usage is TRBJ2-1, with D perhaps matching TRBD2 (6 bases). The germline gives CDR1 SEHNR, CDR2 FQNEAQ (reference sequence). Between the trimmed V and J ends, which lost 5 bases and 5 bases, there was a span of 19 bases. The CDR3 is 16 residues long.

V gene TRBV6-4 combines with J gene TRBJ1-2; perhaps TRBD1 as D (5 bases). Trimming removed 5 bases from V and 7 bases from J, with 8 bases in between. This CDR3 comprises 11 residues. In germline, CDR1 is MRHNA, CDR2 SNTAGT. The CDR3 protein is CASSSGGGYTF. The CDR3 DNA reads as TGTGCCAGCAGTTCGGGGGGTGGCTACACCTTC.

CDR3 DNA sequence: TGTGCCAGCAGTCGACAGGGTATCAATGGCTACACCTTC. Its translation is CASSRQGINGYTF. This chain connects TRBV6-5 to TRBJ1-2; 7 positions agree with TRBD1. In germline, CDR1 is MNHEY, CDR2 SVGAGI. Trimming cost V 5 bases and J 6 bases; bases outside gene matches: 6. This CDR3 has 13 amino acids.

The chain has TRBV19 and TRBJ1-5; 10 nucleotides line up with TRBD1. CDR3 size: 14 residues. In germline, CDR1 is LNHDA, CDR2 SQIVND (reference sequence). Unmatched junction bases numbered 3, after V lost 7 bases and J lost 3 bases. The DNA of the CDR3 is TGTGCCAGTACCGGACAGGGGGACAATCAGCCCCAGCATTTT. Its translation: CASTGQGDNQPQHF. The full variable domain, its missing parts supplied by reference TRBV19 and TRBJ1-5, is DGGITQSPKYLFRKEGQNVTLSCEQNLNHDAMYWYRQDPGQGLRLIYYSQIVNDFQKGDIAEGYSVSREKKESFPLTVTSAQKNPTAFYLCASTGQGDNQPQHFGDGTRLSIL.

The V gene is TRBV21-1, the J gene TRBJ2-3; the table calls TRBD2, which could not be checked here. TRBV21-1 represents a pseudogene. The CDR3 runs 20 residues. The CDR3 nucleotides read TGTGCCAGCAGCATGGCGTTCCCCACCTTCTTTTCGGTGAGGAGAGATACGCAGTATTTT. It translates to CASSMAFPTFFSVRRDTQYF.

The chain uses TRBV28 and TRBJ2-5; D is unclear. The DNA end favors TRBJ2-7, so the J call may be wrong. Germline assignment: CDR1 MDHEN and CDR2 SYDVKM. The CDR3 sequence is 14 residues long. In DNA form, the CDR3 reads TGTGCCAGCAGTTTAGCAGGATTTACCTACGAGCAGTACTTC. Translating it yields CASSLAGFTYEQYF.

The chain employs TRBV9 and TRBJ2-7; TRBD2 agrees at 11 bases. The CDR3 length is 14 residues. The V gene's germline CDR1 is SGDLS and CDR2 YYNGEE. V was clipped by 2 bases and J by 2 bases; unmatched bases: 0. CDR3 nucleotides: TGTGCCAGCAGCGTTAGCGGGAGGGCCTACGAGCAGTACTTC. Protein product: CASSVSGRAYEQYF.

Regarding this clone: Its ends do not fully match the called genes, so a read error is possible. The rearrangement joins TRBV27 to TRBJ1-1; D perhaps matches TRBD1 (5 bases). Germline-derived CDR1 and CDR2 are MNHEY and SMNVEV (reference sequence). The CDR3 has 15 amino acids. The CDR3 loop reads CASSLNRGGRAGKIF. The CDR3, as DNA: TGTGCCAGCAGTTTAAATCGGGGGGGTCGGGCTGGTAAGATCTTT.

The chain couples TRBV7-9 to TRBJ2-7; 11 positions agree with TRBD2. CDR1 is SEHNR and CDR2 is FQNEAQ in the germline V gene (reference sequence). With 4 bases clipped from V and 4 bases from J, the junction kept 9 bases outside the gene matches. This CDR3 comprises 16 residues. The CDR3 here is CASSSNRLAGHYEQYF. Written as DNA, the CDR3 is TGTGCCAGCAGCTCTAACAGACTAGCGGGACATTACGAGCAGTACTTC.

The chain recombines TRBV7-9 with TRBJ2-5, with D tentatively TRBD1 (5 bases). The CDR3 consists of 16 residues. The V end lost 1 base, the J end lost 2 bases, and 14 bases lay between the germline ends. From germline, CDR1 is SEHNR and CDR2 FQNEAQ (reference sequence). Here the CDR3 reads CASSLVVSGSQETQYF. The CDR3 DNA is TGTGCCAGCAGCTTAGTTGTGTCAGGGTCTCAAGAGACCCAGTACTTC.

Details on this clone: Different DNA sequences within this sample yield the same CDR3. This sequence joins TRBV19 and TRBJ2-7, with D possibly being TRBD1 (6 bases). Deletions cut 3 bases from V and 1 base from J, with 7 bases between. Per the germline V gene, CDR1 is LNHDA and CDR2 is SQIVND (reference sequence). The CDR3 is 13 amino acids. The CDR3: CASSMQGSYEQYF. In DNA, the CDR3 is TGTGCCAGTAGTATGCAGGGGTCCTACGAGCAGTACTTC.

The genes are TRBV18 and TRBJ1-4; TRBD1 aligns across 7 bases. CDR3 length: 14 residues. J was trimmed by 8 bases and V by 3 bases; bases with no gene match: 6. Germline-derived CDR1 and CDR2 are KGHSH and LQKENI. The CDR3 region has the DNA TGTGCCAGCTCACCGAAGGGGGCCCCCGAAAAACTGTTTTTT. This translates into CASSPKGAPEKLFF.

The chain combines TRBV7-2 with TRBJ2-1; TRBD2 agrees at 12 bases. The CDR3 has 17 residues. Germline loops: CDR1 SGHTA, CDR2 FQGNSA. V trimming: 1 base; J trimming: 7 bases; junction bases outside the gene matches: 8. The CDR3 region is CASSLGLAGGPGNEQFF. The CDR3 coding sequence is TGTGCCAGCAGCTTAGGGCTAGCGGGAGGGCCGGGGAATGAGCAGTTCTTC.

The chain links TRBV10-3 to TRBJ2-2; TRBD1 might be the D (5 bases). Trimming took 11 bases from V and 0 from J, leaving 13 bases between them. The CDR3 is 14 amino acids. Germline CDR1 is ENHRY and CDR2 is SYGVKD. CDR3 loop: CASQGNANTGELFF. The CDR3 DNA follows: TGTGCCTCTCAGGGCAACGCGAACACCGGGGAGCTGTTTTTT.

This chain uses TRBV13 with TRBJ2-5; D remains unclear. The CDR3 extends over 13 amino acids. V gave up 3 bases and J gave up 9 bases, with 14 bases separating them. Germline V gene data show CDR1 as PRHDT and CDR2 as FYEKMQ (reference sequence). The CDR3 bases are TGTGCCAGCAGCTTCGGAGCTACCCGGGCCCAGTACTTC. Translation: CASSFGATRAQYF. Combining the CDR3 with reference TRBV13 and TRBJ2-5 gives the whole variable domain AAGVIQSPRHLIKEKRETATLKCYPIPRHDTVYWYQQGPGQDPQFLISFYEKMQSDKGSIPDRFSAQQFSDYHSELNMSSLELGDSALYFCASSFGATRAQYFGPGTRLLVL.

This clone appeared a single time. The chain carries TRBV25-1 and TRBJ1-6, with a tentative D call TRBD1 (5 bases). The CDR3 has 16 amino acids. Trimming cost V 2 bases and J 8 bases, with 16 bases left between them. CDR1 is MGHDK and CDR2 is SYGVNS in the germline V gene. The CDR3 sequence: CASSEGGQGSYSPLHF. CDR3 DNA: TGTGCCAGCAGTGAAGGTGGTCAGGGCTCGTATTCACCCCTCCACTTT.

Note on this clone: This specimen includes other DNA sequences encoding the same CDR3. This rearrangement joins TRBV5-1 to TRBJ2-6, with 9 bases fitting TRBD1. The germline gives CDR1 SGHRS, CDR2 YFSETQ. V gave up 0 bases and J gave up 2 bases; unmatched junction bases: 0. The CDR3 runs 16 residues. CDR3 loop: CASSLGQGAGANVLTF. The CDR3 bases are TGCGCCAGCAGCTTGGGACAGGGGGCTGGGGCCAACGTCCTGACTTTC.

This chain uses TRBV6-5 with TRBJ2-3, with D unclear. Germline loops: CDR1 MNHEY, CDR2 SVGAGI. The CDR3 extends over 14 amino acids. Trimming shortened V by 7 bases and J by 0 bases, and 11 bases separated the two germline ends. The CDR3 nucleotides are TGTGCCAGCACCCGAGGTTCTAGCACAGATACGCAGTATTTT. Translating it yields CASTRGSSTDTQYF.

The CDR3 loop reads CASSKTGASYEQYF. In DNA, the CDR3 is TGTGCCAGTAGTAAAACAGGGGCGTCCTACGAGCAGTACTTC. The chain carries TRBV19 and TRBJ2-7; TRBD1 matches 7 bases. This CDR3 has 14 amino acids. Germline V gene lookup returns CDR1 LNHDA and CDR2 SQIVND (reference sequence). The V gene end was trimmed by 4 bases and the J gene end by 1 base; junction bases not matched to a gene: 4.

The chain couples TRBV13 to TRBJ2-3; possibly TRBD2 for D (6 bases). The CDR3 spans 14 residues. The germline CDR1 and CDR2 sequences are PRHDT and FYEKMQ (reference sequence). Trimming cost V 6 bases and J 6 bases, with 16 bases left between them. This CDR3 reads CASRRDPQADTQYF. Here the CDR3 DNA reads TGTGCCAGCAGGCGGGACCCCCAGGCGGATACGCAGTATTTT.